The source of this T cell receptor (beta chain) is a study of preoperative IRX-2 immunotherapy in early breast cancer. Clones were read by immunoSEQ multiplex PCR, and TCRdb kept only the in-frame ones, dropping some. The table shows about 89,000 clones, with about nine tenths occurring only once. V was pared by 0 bases and J by 2 bases, with 4 bases between. The CDR3 has 13 residues. Germline CDR1 LNHDA, CDR2 SQIVND (reference sequence). Noted treatment: preoperative locoregional IRX-2 cytokine immunotherapy. Preoperative locoregional IRX-2 cytokine immunotherapy was tested in the phase Ib source study.

The rearrangement joins TRBV19 to TRBJ1-1; no firm D call. The origin of this receptor is a human donor with breast cancer. The input for sequencing was tumor tissue, taken after IRX-2 immunotherapy. CDR3 residues: CASSIDTNTEAFF. The CDR3 DNA follows: TGTGCCAGTAGTATAGATACCAACACTGAAGCTTTCTTT. Combining the CDR3 with reference TRBV19 and TRBJ1-1 gives the whole variable domain DGGITQSPKYLFRKEGQNVTLSCEQNLNHDAMYWYRQDPGQGLRLIYYSQIVNDFQKGDIAEGYSVSREKKESFPLTVTSAQKNPTAFYLCASSIDTNTEAFFGQGTRLTVV.